A selection of T cell receptor beta chains follows, all from one sample in a study of T cells in Graves' hyperthyroidism and ophthalmopathy. TCRdb itself ran the multiplex PCR reads through MiXCR, one entry per CDR3 protein. The table lists some 400,000 distinct CDR3 sequences, roughly 14% of them singletons. The sample comprised blood. All receptors derive from a man aged 25 to 40 with Graves' hyperthyroidism that later progressed to Graves' ophthalmopathy. CDR3s include the opening cysteine and the closing phenylalanine or tryptophan. A row's size may be missing; if present it is once, few, many or a size class.

V | size | CDR3
TRBV5-6 | . | CASSFMSAHNEKLFF
TRBV6-1 | . | CASSRTTSTNEKLFF
TRBV7-9 | many | CASSVDEQFF
TRBV4-1 | . | CASSQPGYRETQYF
TRBV2 | many | CASSLAGNGGELFF
TRBV28 | many | CASSQAPRGLGNQPQHF
TRBV18 | many | CASSLDPRGGNIQYF
TRBV28 | few | CASRPAGGYGYTF
TRBV7-9 | . | CASSLGGALTDTQYF
TRBV20-1 | many | CSARDRASGGAFYNEQFF
TRBV5-1 | . | CASSLGTDNEQFF
TRBV30 | . | CAWSVDGKPYGYTF
TRBV27 | many | CATGYLSPYEQYF
TRBV4-1 | . | CASSQLMSSYEQYF
TRBV30 | few | CAWSVRFGLNEQFF
TRBV29-1 | few | CSVEDHGGSTDTQYF
TRBV7-6 | many | CATSRGTQETQYF
TRBV12-3/TRBV12-4 | many | CASSFGAGNEQYF
TRBV19 | . | CASSRRGVSYEQYF
TRBV6-1 | . | CASTQDRVTDTQYF
TRBV7-3 | few | CASSTDRVAEQFF
TRBV6-1 | many | CASLGHNQETQYF
TRBV27 | many | CASSPWTGGVGYTF
TRBV18 | few | CASSPRDRNTIYF
TRBV20-1 | . | CSAPGRSRPNYGYTF
TRBV29-1 | . | CSATGEPYEQYF
TRBV7-7 | many | CASSSPGGEQETQYF
TRBV4-1 | few | CASSHPLADTQYF
TRBV6-5 | few | CASSYSPVKRNEQFF
TRBV19 | . | CASSEGRRNQPQHF
TRBV4-2 | . | CASSQDPGVIFYNEQFF
TRBV7-2 | many | CASSPTYRGVAYEQYF
TRBV19 | many | CASSMEGAFSTEAFF